These 14 T cell receptor beta chains came from one sample sequenced in a study of low-dose radiotherapy and immunotherapy resistance in tumors. Primers used for first-strand cDNA, a TRAV- and TRBV-specific set, covered both alpha and beta chains. TCR amplification used 20 to 25 PCR cycles, a constant-region primer and a V-primer adapter. One entry per CDR3 protein results from TCRdb running MiXCR on the reads. The sample contains approximately 18,000 distinct CDR3 sequences, less than 85% of which appear only once. The receptors originated from a human donor with advanced metastatic prostate, ovarian, gallbladder or colorectal cancer (not recorded which). This table probably holds off-target reads from a library built for another chain.

The rearrangement uses TRBV6-1 and TRBJ2-2; no clear D. CDR3 length: 14 amino acids. The V and J ends lost 8 bases and 6 bases respectively, with 16 bases between them. Germline assignment: CDR1 MNHNS and CDR2 SASEGT. CDR3 protein: CASHGSSLAGELFF. The CDR3 DNA follows: TGTGCCAGCCACGGTAGTTCTCTCGCCGGGGAGCTGTTTTTT.

V gene TRBV2 combines with J gene TRBJ1-2; D gene unclear. The CDR3 length is 13 residues. Trimming removed 1 base from V and 5 bases from J, with 8 bases in between. Germline loops: CDR1 SNHLY, CDR2 FYNNEI. This CDR3 is CASSEGIRYGYTF. The CDR3 bases are TGTGCCAGCAGTGAAGGGATCAGATATGGCTACACCTTC.

The V and J genes are TRBV6-2 or TRBV6-3 and TRBJ2-1, with TRBD1 identical over 9 bases. Unmatched junction bases numbered 2, after V lost 1 base and J lost 7 bases. Per germline, CDR1 MNHEY and CDR2 SVGEGT. CDR3 size: 14 residues. The DNA for the CDR3 is TGTGCCAGCAGTTACTGGGACAGGGTGAATGAGCAGTTCTTC. Translated: CASSYWDRVNEQFF.

The chain combines TRBV14 with TRBJ2-3; 9 positions match TRBD1. Germline V CDR1 and CDR2: SGHDN, FVKESK. J lost 4 bases, V lost 3 bases, and 14 bases had no gene match. This CDR3 region has 18 residues. The CDR3 loop reads CASSQGVVNRGRADTQYF. For the CDR3, the DNA is TGTGCCAGCAGCCAGGGTGTTGTGAACAGGGGGCGAGCAGATACGCAGTATTTT.

The CDR3 DNA is TGTGCCAGCAGCCATCCAGGACGATCTAGCTATGGCTACACCTTC. This encodes CASSHPGRSSYGYTF. The V call is TRBV18, the J call TRBJ1-2; no clear D. This CDR3 region has 15 residues. The V gene's germline CDR1 is KGHSH and CDR2 LQKENI. Trimming took off 8 bases at V and 4 bases at J, with 20 bases between the two ends. Full variable domain (missing parts from reference TRBV18 and TRBJ1-2): NAGVMQNPRHLVRRRGQEARLRCSPMKGHSHVYWYRQLPEEGLKFMVYLQKENIIDESGMPKERFSAEFPKEGPSILRIQQVVRGDSAAYFCASSHPGRSSYGYTFGSGTRLTVV.

The chain uses TRBV24-1 and TRBJ2-1, with TRBD2 matching over 14 bases. Trimming took 3 bases from V and 9 from J; bases not matched to a gene: 12. Looked up from germline, CDR1 is KGHDR and CDR2 is SFDVKD. This CDR3 has 18 amino acids. The DNA of the CDR3 is TGTGCCACCAGTGATCGTGGGACTAGCGGGAGTTGGATTGGTGAGCAGTTCTTC. It codes for CATSDRGTSGSWIGEQFF.

The chain employs TRBV24-1 and TRBJ2-1, with D tentatively TRBD2 (6 bases). Germline CDR1 KGHDR, CDR2 SFDVKD. With 4 bases removed from V and 0 bases from J, the gap between germline ends came to 15 bases. CDR3 length: 17 residues. The CDR3 spells CATSDPDSGISYNEQFF. Here the CDR3 DNA reads TGTGCCACCAGTGACCCCGATAGCGGAATCTCCTACAATGAGCAGTTCTTC.

The chain recombines TRBV20-1 with TRBJ2-1, with D perhaps being TRBD1 or TRBD2 (6 bases each). Germline V gene lookup returns CDR1 DFQATT and CDR2 SNEGSKA (reference sequence). This CDR3 comprises 13 residues. Between the trimmed V and J ends, which lost 4 bases and 8 bases, there was a span of 15 bases. For the CDR3, the DNA is TGCAGTGCTACCGGACTTAGGGGGGATGAGCAGTTCTTC. It specifies CSATGLRGDEQFF.

J is TRBJ2-2 and V is TRBV5-1; D unclear. The V gene lost 0 bases and the J gene lost 0 bases, with 9 bases spanning the gap. Germline lookup yields CDR1 SGHRS and CDR2 YFSETQ. This CDR3 contains 16 residues. CDR3 residues: CASSLVGSTNTGELFF. The CDR3 DNA reads TGCGCCAGCAGCTTGGTTGGCAGCACGAACACCGGGGAGCTGTTTTTT.

This clonotype appeared a single time. The rearrangement joins TRBV6-2 or TRBV6-3 to TRBJ2-3, with 9 bases fitting TRBD1. V was pared by 8 bases and J by 2 bases, with 2 bases of the junction left unmatched. The CDR3 sequence is 13 residues long. Germline loops: CDR1 MNHEY, CDR2 SVGEGT. The CDR3 DNA reads TGTGCCAGCGGGACAGGGCACACAGATACGCAGTATTTT. This translates into CASGTGHTDTQYF.

The rearrangement joins TRBV7-9 to TRBJ2-2, with D perhaps matching TRBD1 (6 bases). Germline V CDR1 and CDR2: SEHNR, FQNEAQ (reference sequence). The CDR3 has 15 amino acids. Trimming removed 3 bases from V and 2 bases from J, with 10 bases in between. The CDR3: CASSFGTFNTGELFF. CDR3 coding DNA: TGTGCCAGCAGCTTTGGGACATTCAACACCGGGGAGCTGTTTTTT.

J is TRBJ1-5 and V is TRBV23-1; D is unclear. TRBV23-1 is annotated as an ORF whose role is uncertain. The CDR3 sequence is 19 residues long. V lost 2 bases, J lost 1 base, and 21 bases lay in between. In DNA, the CDR3 is TGCGCCAGCAGTCAAACCCGGCAAGTGTGGGGAAACAGCAATCAGCCCCAGCATTTT. This sequence encodes CASSQTRQVWGNSNQPQHF.

The chain employs TRBV14 and TRBJ2-3; 8 bases fit TRBD1. J gave up 4 bases and V 4 bases, and 10 bases lay outside the gene matches. The CDR3 is 16 amino acids. Germline CDR1 and CDR2: SGHDN and FVKESK. The CDR3 region has the DNA TGTGCCAGCAGCCCGGGGAGCAGGGGGCGTGCAGATACGCAGTATTTT. Translating it yields CASSPGSRGRADTQYF.

The sample holds a few counts of this clonotype. The chain joins TRBV6-1 to TRBJ1-1; the D is unclear. The CDR3 extends over 13 amino acids. CDR1 and CDR2 from the germline V gene are MNHNS and SASEGT. The V gene lost 7 bases and the J gene lost 0 bases, with 9 bases spanning the gap. CDR3: CASKLRMNTEAFF. The CDR3 DNA reads TGTGCCAGCAAGCTCCGCATGAACACTGAAGCTTTCTTT.